This entry concerns a single TCR beta chain. The sample comes from a study of blood T cell repertoires in COVID-19. Study at large: Sites in the United States, Italy and Spain provided acute and convalescent COVID-19 samples. Sources were T cells, B-cell-depleted T cells, or PBMCs; the material itself was cDNA or gDNA.

The germline CDR1 and CDR2 sequences are SGHVS and FQNEAQ. V gave up 6 bases and J gave up 0 bases, with 15 bases separating them. This CDR3 spans 17 amino acids. Assay: immunoSEQ multiplex PCR; the TCRdb copy retains only in-frame clones and omits some. The sample records 25,000 to 40,000 clones, 65% to 90% being singletons. The TCR was taken from a woman aged 55 to 70 with active COVID-19. The chain joins TRBV7-8 to TRBJ1-6, with D tentatively TRBD1 (5 bases). The sample consisted of peripheral blood. Here the CDR3 DNA reads TGTGCCAGCAGTGCTTACGGCGGGGGCTCCTATAATTCACCCCTCCACTTT. Its protein is CASSAYGGGSYNSPLHF.